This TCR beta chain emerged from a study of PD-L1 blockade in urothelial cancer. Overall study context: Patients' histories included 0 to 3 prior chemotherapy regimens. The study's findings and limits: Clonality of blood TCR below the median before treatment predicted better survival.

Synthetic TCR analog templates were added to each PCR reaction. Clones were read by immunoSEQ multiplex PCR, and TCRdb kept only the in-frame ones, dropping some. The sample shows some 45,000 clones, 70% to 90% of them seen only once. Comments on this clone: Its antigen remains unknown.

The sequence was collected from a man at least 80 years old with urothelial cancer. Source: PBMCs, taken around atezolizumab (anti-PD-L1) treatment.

In nucleotides, the CDR3 is TGTGCCAGCAGCCCTATGGGACAGGGCCATCAGCCCCAGCATTTT. Its protein is CASSPMGQGHQPQHF. The chain couples TRBV7-9 to TRBJ1-5, with TRBD1 matching 9 bases. The CDR3 runs 15 residues. Losses at the gene ends were 5 bases for V and 5 bases for J; bases not matched to a gene: 7. In germline, CDR1 is SEHNR, CDR2 FQNEAQ (reference sequence).